This T cell receptor (beta chain) was identified during a study of blood T cell repertoires in COVID-19 (dated by TCRdb to about 2020). Background for the entire study: Samples covering the acute and convalescent phases of COVID-19 were provided by collaborators in the United States, Italy and Spain. The repertoires were released in a freely available public database meant as a resource for research on the immune response to SARS-CoV-2. Subjects who had been exposed to COVID-19, were actively infected with it, or had recovered from it provided the deeply sampled blood TCRbeta repertoires that made up the dataset. Where available, HLA class I and class II types were taken from metadata supplied by the sample provider and were not determined by assay-based typing. Samples were obtained from the ongoing ImmuneRACE study (first 160 participants) and from 1,254 subjects provided by 6 global collaborators. The prospective study material was composed of cDNA or gDNA derived from T cells, B-cell-depleted T cells, or PBMCs. A de-identified subject ID, COVID-19 status, age in years and sex were almost always included in the sample metadata.

Of note for this clone: It lacks a known antigen. No base quality information exists; no much larger clone differs at one position.

TCRbeta CDR3 regions were amplified from genomic DNA using the immunoSEQ Assay, a bias-controlled multiplex PCR. For the original study's pipeline: Within the assay, amplification of reference gene primers was used to estimate how many nucleated cells each sample contained. To quantify the absolute abundance of each unique TCRbeta CDR3 rearrangement, sequence reads were collapsed and filtered. For each sample, productive Simpson clonality was calculated as the square root of Simpson's diversity index over productive rearrangements. The table comes from immuneACCESS by way of TCRdb, which keeps in-frame sequences with V and J called. Part of the clones is missing from these tables; in studies checked, under half for an unresolved V gene and the rest for unknown reasons. V and J calls and clone size are given by that table; D and trimming were obtained from the DNA. This sample holds over 200,000 clones; 88% were observed only once. Roughly 4% of the sample comes from the top ten.

Broader findings and caveats from the paper: Clinical and demographic metadata were provided uncurated, with the amount varying by source and participant.

A second Seattle source provided samples from volunteer blood donors who had recovered from COVID-19. Each collaborating institution followed its own protocols to collect whole blood in K2EDTA tubes. For TCRbeta analysis, collaborators shipped samples in one of three forms: frozen whole blood, isolated PBMCs, or DNA extracted from either of those sample types. V loses 10 bases, J loses 6 bases, and the germline ends lie 22 bases apart. The germline V gene specifies MNHEY as CDR1 and SVGAGI as CDR2. The CDR3 measures 15 amino acids from cysteine to phenylalanine. The read is trimmed to its CDR3 DNA, 45 bases read in frame from base 1.

Recombination linked TRBV6-5 to TRBJ2-1; the D segment could be TRBD1, given 7 matching bases. This TCR was sampled from a man aged 55-75 years who had recovered from COVID-19. Sequenced sample: peripheral blood. The CDR3 here reads CATRVEGRGVNEQFF. The DNA sequence follows: TGTGCCACCAGAGTAGAGGGCAGGGGGGTCAATGAGCAGTTCTTC.